This TCR beta chain was identified during a study of regulatory T cells in long-lasting Graves disease. CDR3 regions were amplified by Arm-PCR using iRepertoire HTBI primers to build TCR beta libraries. TCRdb ran MiXCR on the multiplex PCR reads and lists one entry per CDR3 protein. The data show roughly 700,000 distinct CDR3 sequences, about 30% seen once. The time point was: persistent/refractory GD, antithyroid drugs over 5 years with positive TRAb. RNA from PBMCs was the source of the TCR library. Each patient gave approximately 9 milliliters of EDTA-anticoagulated peripheral blood. CDR1 and CDR2 (germline): LNHDA, SQIVND (reference sequence). The CDR3 covers 16 residues. Trimming stripped 9 bases from V and 0 bases from J, with 15 bases between.

This receptor was taken from a female donor with Graves disease. This sequence joins TRBV19 and TRBJ1-6; D not certain. The sample in question was peripheral blood mononuclear cells (PBMCs), obtained when the disease was refractory, from a patient treated with antithyroid drugs. CDR3 region: CASRSRESSYNSPLHF. The CDR3 coding sequence is TGTGCCAGCAGGAGTCGGGAAAGCTCCTATAATTCACCCCTCCACTTT.